This T cell receptor beta chain originates from a study of shared clonotypes between healthy human individuals. TCRdb keeps only in-frame clones here, not all; method: immunoSEQ multiplex PCR. The sample lists millions of clones; 85% to 95% were seen once. This CDR3 is built from 12 residues. CDR1 is GTSNPN, CDR2 SVGIG, per germline (reference sequence). J lost 10 bases, V lost 4 bases, and 4 bases had no gene match. The sample taken for sequencing was naive CD4+ T cells sorted from blood. Subset of the sample: CD45RA+ positively selected. The rearrangement links TRBV30 to TRBJ2-1; 10 nucleotides agree with TRBD2. The TCR comes from a man between 18 and 35 years old in good health. The CDR3 bases are TGTGCCTGGACCACTAGCGGGGACGAGCAGTTCTTC. It specifies CAWTTSGDEQFF.